This TCR beta chain is from a study of blood T cells in healthy people across ages. Next came a second PCR, run for roughly 6 to 11 cycles, which used a sample-barcoded 5' primer along with a J-beta primer mix. In TCRdb, the 5' RACE reads were re-called with MiXCR into one record per CDR3 protein. The sample includes around 1.5 million distinct CDR3 sequences, almost 60% of them seen just once. Germline assignment: CDR1 MGHRA and CDR2 YSYEKL. CDR3 size: 16 residues. Trimming cost V 3 bases and J 3 bases, with 16 bases left between them. This clonotype occurred a few times. Sequencing input: blood. The sequence was collected from a man aged 18 to 29 in good health. The chain uses TRBV4-1 and TRBJ2-3, with D unresolved. CDR3 DNA: TGCGCCAGCAGCCATTCTCCAGCAGCCAGTACAGATACGCAGTATTTT. It is translated as CASSHSPAASTDTQYF.